This T cell receptor beta chain was sequenced in a study of Graves' ophthalmopathy and Graves' hyperthyroidism (dated by TCRdb to 2017 to 2018). Regarding the research as a whole: Hyperthyroidism was considered stable if no progression to ophthalmopathy occurred within 18 months of follow-up. In total, 135 blood samples were TCR-sequenced: around 42 ophthalmopathy, roughly 80 hyperthyroidism and some 17 hyperthyroidism-to-ophthalmopathy patients. Once sampling was done, hyperthyroidism patients were given methimazole at a starting dose of 30 mg daily, while ophthalmopathy patients were given high-dose intravenous methylprednisolone. To explore V-J signatures that separate ophthalmopathy from hyperthyroidism, a discovery set of 95 to 100 patients was enrolled, consisting of 40 to 45 with ophthalmopathy and under 65 with stable hyperthyroidism. To tell Graves' ophthalmopathy apart from Graves' hyperthyroidism, and to predict which patients would progress to ophthalmopathy, the study relied on TCR beta repertoire signatures. In about six hyperthyroidism patients, the T-cell repertoires found in thyroid tissue were compared with those found in blood. An independent validation cohort was composed of roughly 19 hyperthyroidism patients and around 15 patients who later progressed from hyperthyroidism to ophthalmopathy.

TCR beta CDR3 regions were amplified from RNA transcripts for repertoire sequencing. The first round of RT-PCR was done with HTBI primers and the Qiagen OneStep RT-PCR kit, and was followed by a second round of multiplex PCR, then size selection and purification. Libraries were sequenced paired-end with 100 bp reads on an Illumina HiSeq2000. Per the source publication's procedure: Reads were processed with SOAPnuke, discarding reads with adapters, uncalled bases, mean Phred below 15, or no exact constant-primer or identifier match. High-quality paired reads were merged with COPE v1.2.5. Each unique nucleotide sequence was defined as a clonotype, and clonotypes were aligned to IMGT TRB V, D and J references with MiTCR v1.1. The analysis was limited to V-J combinations with a frequency above 0.0001, which together covered roughly 99% of the repertoires. For each V-J combination, a TCR clonal expansion and chaos score was defined as the ratio of F50 clonal expansion to chaos observed in the TCRdist matrix. Welch's t-statistics and random forest were used to reduce the features to 13 V-J combinations, which were then used as input to a naive Bayes classifier. The similarity between thyroid and blood repertoires was quantified using the Morisita-Horn index. Starting from the raw public reads, TCRdb applied fastp trimming at Q25, assembled clones with MiXCR and retained in-frame beta chains. Each record represents a unique CDR3 protein, reported with the most common genes and DNA among its rows. The V and J calls shown here were made by TCRdb, not taken from the authors' results. The sample table contains approximately 1.2 million distinct CDR3 sequences; only one count was recorded for 36% of them. 8.5% to 14% of the sample belongs to the ten largest clones.

Points on this clonotype: The antigen it binds to is not known. Base qualities are not recorded, but no much larger clone differs from it by a single base.

The hyperthyroidism patients were 18 to 65 years old and newly diagnosed, with a disease duration of less than 2 months. Patients with other autoimmune diseases, uncontrolled infections, pregnancy or lactation were excluded from the study. Diagnosis relied on clinical symptoms, serum thyroxine, TRAb, thyroid ultrasound and orbital computed tomography. Trizol reagent was used to extract the total RNA, and its quality was then checked on an Agilent 2100 Bioanalyzer. Overall results and qualifications from the work: In cross-validation, the 13-signature model distinguished ophthalmopathy from stable hyperthyroidism with approximately 90% sensitivity and 81.08% specificity, while in the test set the corresponding values were about 79% and 69%. No statistical method was used to set the sample size in advance, and the investigators knew which group each participant was assigned to. Most expanded thyroid clonotypes with a frequency above 0.001 also appeared in blood, which suggests that blood repertoires may reflect the immune response in the thyroid. In validation, the model predicted ophthalmopathy progression with about 70% sensitivity and 72.22% specificity; more than ten predicted patients were CT-confirmed with GO in a median of around 6 months.

The germline V gene encodes CDR1 SEHNR and CDR2 FQNEAQ (reference sequence). Trimming costs V 2 bases and J 7 bases, and their ends lie 12 bases apart. The CDR3 has 13 amino acids, counting the end cysteine and phenylalanine. Only the CDR3 region is kept as DNA, spanning 39 bases read in frame from base 1. Sequencing was carried out using peripheral blood or thyroid tissue (not recorded which). The chain joins TRBV7-9 to TRBJ2-7; the D gene identity is not certain. The TCR comes from an adult man with Graves' hyperthyroidism. This receptor has the CDR3 CASSLNWPGEQYF. The DNA reads as follows: TGTGCCAGCAGCTTAAATTGGCCGGGTGAGCAGTACTTC.